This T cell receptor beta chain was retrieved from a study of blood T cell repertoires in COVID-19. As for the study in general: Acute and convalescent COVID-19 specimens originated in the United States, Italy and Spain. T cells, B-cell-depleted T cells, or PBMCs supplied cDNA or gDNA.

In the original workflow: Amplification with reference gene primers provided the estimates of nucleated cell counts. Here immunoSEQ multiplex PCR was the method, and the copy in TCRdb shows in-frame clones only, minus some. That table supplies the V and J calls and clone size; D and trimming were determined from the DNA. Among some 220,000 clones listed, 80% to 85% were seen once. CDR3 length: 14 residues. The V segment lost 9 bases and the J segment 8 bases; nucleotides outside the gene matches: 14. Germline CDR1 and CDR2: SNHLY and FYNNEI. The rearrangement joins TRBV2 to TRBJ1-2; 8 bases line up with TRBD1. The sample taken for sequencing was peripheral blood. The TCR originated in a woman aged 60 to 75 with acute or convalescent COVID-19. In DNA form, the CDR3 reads TGTGCCAGAGGGGGACAGGAGCCTACTATGGGCTACACCTTC. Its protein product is CARGGQEPTMGYTF.